A selection of T cell receptor beta chains follows, all from one sample in a study of a mutant IDH1 vaccine in newly diagnosed glioma. These receptors' targets are unknown. The protocol was immunoSEQ multiplex PCR, while the TCRdb copy is restricted to in-frame clones and leaves out a portion. The repertoire includes tens of thousands of clones, roughly 81% of them detected once, and around 5% sits in the top ten. The sequencing here drew on PBMCs, taken from a glioma patient whose treatment included an IDH1 peptide vaccine. All receptors come from a man aged 40-49 years with glioma. Both conserved end residues are trimmed from each CDR3. Fields, in order: V gene, J gene, CDR3 protein.

V gene: TRBV11-2; J gene: TRBJ2-7; CDR3 protein: ASSLNTGDSYEQY
V gene: TRBV25-1; J gene: TRBJ2-2; CDR3 protein: ASRPGGGAGELF
V gene: TRBV27; J gene: TRBJ1-2; CDR3 protein: ASSRGSGYT
V gene: TRBV4-3; J gene: TRBJ1-1; CDR3 protein: ASSQDLRNTEAF
V gene: TRBV15; J gene: TRBJ2-7; CDR3 protein: ATSHEQNSYEQY
V gene: TRBV7-7; J gene: TRBJ2-7; CDR3 protein: ASSRGRGGYEQY
V gene: TRBV12-2; J gene: TRBJ2-2; CDR3 protein: ASRLDRDPSGELF
V gene: TRBV7-7; J gene: TRBJ2-5; CDR3 protein: ASSQTSGQETQY
V gene: TRBV5-4; J gene: TRBJ1-4; CDR3 protein: ASSLGGAPEKLF
V gene: TRBV10-3; J gene: TRBJ2-7; CDR3 protein: AIRVGQGANEQY
V gene: TRBV7-9; J gene: TRBJ1-5; CDR3 protein: ASSEGLSNQPQH
V gene: TRBV5-1; J gene: TRBJ1-1; CDR3 protein: ASSLGGAWGAEAF
V gene: TRBV30; J gene: TRBJ1-2; CDR3 protein: AWRDGGLGYT
V gene: TRBV10-3; J gene: TRBJ1-1; CDR3 protein: AITDTGEAF
V gene: TRBV5-4; J gene: TRBJ2-2; CDR3 protein: ASSLTQGAQGELF
V gene: TRBV5-4; J gene: TRBJ1-3; CDR3 protein: ASSRWAGSSGNTIY
V gene: TRBV10-3; J gene: TRBJ1-2; CDR3 protein: AISRQGNYGYT
V gene: TRBV6-1; J gene: TRBJ1-2; CDR3 protein: ASSEGIGGYYGYT
V gene: TRBV10-3; J gene: TRBJ2-7; CDR3 protein: AISEPTQAGGPHEQY
V gene: TRBV18; J gene: TRBJ1-1; CDR3 protein: ASSGQAEEAF
V gene: TRBV30; J gene: TRBJ2-7; CDR3 protein: AWSVGLGYEQY
V gene: TRBV18; J gene: TRBJ1-1; CDR3 protein: ASSRRETEAF
V gene: TRBV5-4; J gene: TRBJ2-5; CDR3 protein: ASSLGDRAETQY
V gene: TRBV5-6; J gene: TRBJ2-2; CDR3 protein: ASSSDFGNTGELF
V gene: TRBV28; J gene: TRBJ1-5; CDR3 protein: ASSWPGGNQPQH
V gene: TRBV11-2; J gene: TRBJ2-7; CDR3 protein: ASSFPGGYEQY
V gene: TRBV19; J gene: TRBJ2-1; CDR3 protein: ASSPPGLAPNEQF
V gene: TRBV29-1; J gene: TRBJ1-1; CDR3 protein: SVERRLNTEAF
V gene: TRBV14; J gene: TRBJ1-2; CDR3 protein: ASSLHPGQGALYGYT
V gene: TRBV6-5; J gene: TRBJ2-3; CDR3 protein: ASSYSIQTTDTQY
V gene: TRBV11-2; J gene: TRBJ1-4; CDR3 protein: ASSADRGSEKLF
V gene: TRBV10-1; J gene: TRBJ2-5; CDR3 protein: ASSGPTDQETQY
V gene: TRBV7-8; J gene: TRBJ1-5; CDR3 protein: ASSLGTGAFRQPQH
V gene: TRBV19; J gene: TRBJ1-4; CDR3 protein: ATSVEYDEKLF
V gene: TRBV7-9; J gene: TRBJ1-1; CDR3 protein: ASSPQIVGWTEAF
V gene: TRBV30; J gene: TRBJ2-3; CDR3 protein: AWSRAGGEDTQY
V gene: TRBV28; J gene: TRBJ1-5; CDR3 protein: ASSLPGRVSQPQH
V gene: TRBV28; J gene: TRBJ1-4; CDR3 protein: ASSFLQGAIVYEKLF
V gene: TRBV5-4; J gene: TRBJ1-3; CDR3 protein: ASSFRGAMNTIY
V gene: TRBV18; J gene: TRBJ1-3; CDR3 protein: ASSPETGFSGNTIY